This TCR beta chain comes out of a study of vaccination effects on CD4 cells after COVID-19. Study in general: With the ViraFEST assay, the study expanded antigen-specific CD4+ T cells using viral peptide pools, then sequenced them. The vaccine given was either BNT162b2 or mRNA-1273, in two doses.

The assay was immunoSEQ multiplex PCR, and TCRdb's table has in-frame clones only and misses some. Among 50,000 or so clones listed, more than 65% were seen once. Findings and limits, study-wide: Clones arising from infection and from vaccination showed marked clonal contraction late after vaccination. There was only 1 of 255 vaccine-induced clones in healthy vaccinees that cross-reacted with common cold coronaviruses.

The CDR3 runs to 14 residues. Germline lookup yields CDR1 LNHDA and CDR2 SQIVND (reference sequence). V lost 4 bases and J 3 bases, leaving 10 bases between the germline ends. A 10-day culture period preceded the isolation of CD4+ T cells. A note on this clone: Its antigen is undetermined.

Sequenced here: CD4+ T cells from PBMCs cultured without peptide, sampled before COVID-19 vaccination. The receptor was isolated from a human donor who received a COVID-19 vaccine. The chain links TRBV19 to TRBJ2-1; D is unresolved. The CDR3 loop is CASSRSLHYNEQFF. The CDR3 bases are TGTGCCAGTAGTAGGTCCCTTCACTACAATGAGCAGTTCTTC.